One sample yielded the 9 T cell receptor beta chains listed below, sequenced in a study of T cell responses to AZD1222 COVID-19 vaccine. Using immunoSEQ multiplex PCR, the repertoire was profiled, and TCRdb retains in-frame clones only, with some absent. The table has around 130,000 clones, 90% to 95% seen once. Material: peripheral blood, obtained on day 0 of AZD1222 vaccination. The source is an adult in good health.

The V and J genes are TRBV7-8 and TRBJ2-1, with 9 bases lining up with TRBD2. The CDR3 length is 17 residues. From germline, CDR1 is SGHVS and CDR2 FQNEAQ. Losses at the gene ends were 5 bases for V and 7 bases for J; bases not matched to a gene: 15. The CDR3 sequence is CASSDPLKASGKNEQFF. CDR3 DNA sequence: TGTGCCAGCAGCGACCCCCTAAAGGCTAGCGGGAAAAATGAGCAGTTCTTC.

This sequence joins TRBV18 and TRBJ1-5; D not resolved. This CDR3 has 15 residues. The V gene's germline CDR1 is KGHSH and CDR2 LQKENI. The germline V and J ends were trimmed by 2 bases and 0 bases, with 8 bases remaining between them. The CDR3 sequence: CASSPNHDSNQPQHF. The CDR3 region has the DNA TGTGCCAGCTCACCAAACCACGATAGCAATCAGCCCCAGCATTTT. Supplemented by reference TRBV18 and TRBJ1-5, the full variable domain reads NAGVMQNPRHLVRRRGQEARLRCSPMKGHSHVYWYRQLPEEGLKFMVYLQKENIIDESGMPKERFSAEFPKEGPSILRIQQVVRGDSAAYFCASSPNHDSNQPQHFGDGTRLSIL.

The chain carries TRBV6-2 or TRBV6-3 and TRBJ2-5; 7 bases line up with TRBD2. After removal of 4 bases from V and 10 bases from J, the junction contained 18 bases not matched to a gene. The CDR3 loop spans 16 amino acids. The germline V gene has CDR1 MNHEY and CDR2 SVGEGT. The CDR3 is CASSSLSGRQLGVQYF. The CDR3 DNA reads as TGTGCCAGCAGTTCCCTTAGCGGGCGTCAGCTTGGGGTCCAGTACTTC.

Points on this clone: The same CDR3 is also encoded by other DNA sequences in this sample. The J gene is TRBJ1-6, the V gene TRBV5-1; 7 positions agree with TRBD1. Germline V CDR1 and CDR2: SGHRS, YFSETQ. Trimming cost V 0 bases and J 10 bases; bases outside gene matches: 4. The CDR3 is 14 amino acids. CDR3 in DNA: TGCGCCAGCAGCTTGGGACAGGGAGGCTCACCCCTCCACTTT. Its translation: CASSLGQGGSPLHF.

This chain connects TRBV6-5 to TRBJ2-7; 9 bases match TRBD1. Germline loops: CDR1 MNHEY, CDR2 SVGAGI. The CDR3 has 15 residues. The V gene end was trimmed by 5 bases and the J gene end by 6 bases; junction bases not matched to a gene: 11. DNA for the CDR3: TGTGCCAGCAGTAGCTACCCTACAGGGGGCCTCGAGCAGTACTTC. It is translated as CASSSYPTGGLEQYF.

The rearrangement uses TRBV24-1 and TRBJ1-2, with unresolved D. CDR3 length: 14 amino acids. Deletions cut 4 bases from V and 7 bases from J, with 15 bases between. Looked up from germline, CDR1 is KGHDR and CDR2 is SFDVKD. The CDR3 spells CATSDPGGGFGYTF. The CDR3, as DNA: TGTGCCACCAGTGACCCGGGCGGAGGTTTTGGCTACACCTTC.

In DNA, the CDR3 is TGTGCCAGCAGCCGGGACAGAAATAGCAATCAGCCCCAGCATTTT. Translated: CASSRDRNSNQPQHF. The J gene is TRBJ1-5, the V gene TRBV7-2; 7 positions agree with TRBD1. CDR1 SGHTA and CDR2 FQGNSA come from the germline V gene. The CDR3 is 15 residues long. With 5 bases clipped from V and 0 bases from J, the junction kept 4 bases outside the gene matches.

V usage is TRBV5-8 and J usage is TRBJ1-1, with 11 bases matching TRBD1. Germline V gives CDR1 SGHTS, CDR2 YDEGEE. V trimming: 4 bases; J trimming: 10 bases; junction bases outside the gene matches: 6. This CDR3 has 13 amino acids. The CDR3 here is CASSPDRGLGAFF. CDR3 DNA: TGTGCCAGCAGCCCGGACAGGGGGCTTGGAGCTTTCTTT.

The chain recombines TRBV28 with TRBJ2-6; TRBD1 matches 8 bases. CDR1 is MDHEN, CDR2 SYDVKM, per germline. The CDR3 is 17 amino acids. V was clipped by 6 bases and J by 0 bases; unmatched bases: 7. The CDR3 bases are TGTGCCAGCAGAAAGACAGGGGTCAGCTCTGGGGCCAACGTCCTGACTTTC. Protein: CASRKTGVSSGANVLTF.